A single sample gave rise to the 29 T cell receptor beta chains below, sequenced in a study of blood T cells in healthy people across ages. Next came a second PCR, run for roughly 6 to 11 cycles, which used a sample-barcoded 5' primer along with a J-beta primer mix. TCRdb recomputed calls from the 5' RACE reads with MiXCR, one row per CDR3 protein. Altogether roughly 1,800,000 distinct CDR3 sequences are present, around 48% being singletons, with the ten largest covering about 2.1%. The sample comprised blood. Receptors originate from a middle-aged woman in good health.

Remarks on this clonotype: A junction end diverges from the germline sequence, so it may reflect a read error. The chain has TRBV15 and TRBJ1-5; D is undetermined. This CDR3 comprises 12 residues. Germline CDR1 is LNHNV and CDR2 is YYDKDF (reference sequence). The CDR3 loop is CAASRDIQPQHF. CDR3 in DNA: TGTGCCGCCAGCAGAGATATTCAGCCCCAGCATTTT.

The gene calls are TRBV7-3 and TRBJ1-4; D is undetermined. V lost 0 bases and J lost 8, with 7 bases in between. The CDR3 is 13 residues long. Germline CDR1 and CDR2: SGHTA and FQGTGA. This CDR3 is CASSLTAGEKLFF. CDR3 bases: TGTGCCAGCAGCTTAACGGCCGGGGAAAAACTGTTTTTT.

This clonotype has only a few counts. The CDR3 loop reads CASSLATVSGVSYEQYF. The CDR3 nucleotides read TGTGCCAGCAGCTTAGCGACCGTTAGTGGGGTGTCCTACGAGCAGTACTTC. The V call is TRBV7-8, the J call TRBJ2-7; no reliable D call. The CDR3 is 17 residues long. V was trimmed by 0 bases and J by 1 base, leaving 16 bases between them. Germline V gives CDR1 SGHVS, CDR2 FQNEAQ.

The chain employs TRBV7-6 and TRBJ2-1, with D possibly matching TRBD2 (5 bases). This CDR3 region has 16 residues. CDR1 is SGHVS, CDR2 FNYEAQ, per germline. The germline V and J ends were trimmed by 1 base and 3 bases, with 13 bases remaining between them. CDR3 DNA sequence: TGTGCCAGCAGCTTAGTCTCGGGGAGAGGCTACAATGAGCAGTTCTTC. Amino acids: CASSLVSGRGYNEQFF.

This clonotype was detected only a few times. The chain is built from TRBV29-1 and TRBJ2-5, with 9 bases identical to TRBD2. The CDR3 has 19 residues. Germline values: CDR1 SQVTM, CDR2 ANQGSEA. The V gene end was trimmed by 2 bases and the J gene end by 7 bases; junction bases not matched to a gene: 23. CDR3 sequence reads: CSVELYAGGPDGGHWTQYF. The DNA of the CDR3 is TGCAGCGTTGAATTATATGCGGGGGGGCCTGACGGCGGTCATTGGACCCAGTACTTC.

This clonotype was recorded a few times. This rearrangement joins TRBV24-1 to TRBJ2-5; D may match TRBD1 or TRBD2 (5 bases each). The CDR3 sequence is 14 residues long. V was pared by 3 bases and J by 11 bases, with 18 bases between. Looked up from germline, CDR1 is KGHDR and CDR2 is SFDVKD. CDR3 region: CATSDHRDGDKQYF. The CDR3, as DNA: TGTGCCACCAGTGATCACCGGGACGGTGACAAGCAGTACTTC.

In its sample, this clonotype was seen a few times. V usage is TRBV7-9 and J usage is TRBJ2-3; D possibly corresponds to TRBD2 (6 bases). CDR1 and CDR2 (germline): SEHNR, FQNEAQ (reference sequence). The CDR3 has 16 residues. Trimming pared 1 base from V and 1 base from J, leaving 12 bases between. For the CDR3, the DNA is TGTGCCAGCAGCTTAGTTTCTGGCGGGGGCACAGATACGCAGTATTTT. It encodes CASSLVSGGGTDTQYF.

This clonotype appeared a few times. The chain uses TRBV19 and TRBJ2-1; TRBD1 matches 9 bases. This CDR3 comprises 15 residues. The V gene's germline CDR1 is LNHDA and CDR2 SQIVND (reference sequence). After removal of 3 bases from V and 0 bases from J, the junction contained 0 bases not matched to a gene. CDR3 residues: CASSMDRGSYNEQFF. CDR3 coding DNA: TGTGCCAGTAGTATGGACAGGGGCTCCTACAATGAGCAGTTCTTC.

CDR3 sequence: CSARSLAGGPYEQYF. The CDR3 DNA is TGCAGTGCTAGATCTCTAGCGGGGGGGCCCTACGAGCAGTACTTC. V usage is TRBV20-1 and J usage is TRBJ2-7, with 12 bases lining up with TRBD2. CDR3 length: 15 amino acids. After removal of 2 bases from V and 2 bases from J, the junction contained 4 bases not matched to a gene. Per germline, CDR1 DFQATT and CDR2 SNEGSKA (reference sequence).

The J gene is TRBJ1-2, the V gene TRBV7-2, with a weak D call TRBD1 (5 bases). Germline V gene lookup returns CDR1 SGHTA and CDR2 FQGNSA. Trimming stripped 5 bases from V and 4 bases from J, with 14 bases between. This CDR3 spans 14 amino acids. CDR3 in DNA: TGTGCCAGCAGCCCCGGGGCAGGGTCCTATGGCTACACCTTC. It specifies CASSPGAGSYGYTF.

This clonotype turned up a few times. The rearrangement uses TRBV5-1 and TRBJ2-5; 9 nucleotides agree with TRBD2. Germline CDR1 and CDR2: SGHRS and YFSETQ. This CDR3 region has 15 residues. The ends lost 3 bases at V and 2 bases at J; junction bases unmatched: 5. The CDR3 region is CASSSLAGLQETQYF. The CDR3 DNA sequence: TGCGCCAGCAGCTCACTAGCGGGTCTACAAGAGACCCAGTACTTC.

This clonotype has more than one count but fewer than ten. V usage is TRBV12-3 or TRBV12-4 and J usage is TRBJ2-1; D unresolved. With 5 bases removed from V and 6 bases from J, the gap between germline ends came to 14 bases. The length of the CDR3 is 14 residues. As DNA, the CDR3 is TGTGCCAGCAGTACCCCAGGAACCTCCAATGAGCAGTTCTTC. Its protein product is CASSTPGTSNEQFF.

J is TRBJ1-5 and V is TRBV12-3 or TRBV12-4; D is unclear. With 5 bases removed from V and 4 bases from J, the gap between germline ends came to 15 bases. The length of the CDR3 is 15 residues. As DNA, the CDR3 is TGTGCCAGCAGTCGAACTCGGGGTGGAAATCAGCCCCAGCATTTT. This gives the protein CASSRTRGGNQPQHF.

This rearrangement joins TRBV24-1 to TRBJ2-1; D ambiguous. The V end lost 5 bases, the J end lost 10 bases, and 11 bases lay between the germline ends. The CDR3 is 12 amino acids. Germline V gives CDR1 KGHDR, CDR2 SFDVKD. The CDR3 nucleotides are TGTGCCACCAGTGGGACCGTGGGAGAGCAGTTCTTC. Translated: CATSGTVGEQFF.

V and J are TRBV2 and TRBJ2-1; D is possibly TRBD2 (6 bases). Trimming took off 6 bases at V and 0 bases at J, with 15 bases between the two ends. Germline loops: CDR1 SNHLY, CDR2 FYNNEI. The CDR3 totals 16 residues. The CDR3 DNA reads TGTGCCAGCAGGACCTTTGGGGGGAGCTCCTACAATGAGCAGTTCTTC. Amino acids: CASRTFGGSSYNEQFF.

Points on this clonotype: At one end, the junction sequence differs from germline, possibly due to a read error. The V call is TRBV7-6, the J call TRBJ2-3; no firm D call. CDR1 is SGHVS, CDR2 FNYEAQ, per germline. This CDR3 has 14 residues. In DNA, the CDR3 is TGTGCCAGCAGCTTAAAGGTGGTTACAGATACGCGGTATTTT. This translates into CASSLKVVTDTRYF.

The CDR3 loop is CASRLQGPSSYEQYF. The CDR3 coding sequence is TGTGCCAGCAGGCTCCAGGGTCCCAGCTCCTACGAGCAGTACTTC. This rearrangement joins TRBV28 to TRBJ2-7, with a possible D match to TRBD1 (5 bases). Germline V lookup: CDR1 MDHEN, CDR2 SYDVKM. There are 15 residues in the CDR3. The V gene lost 6 bases and the J gene lost 0 bases, with 15 bases spanning the gap.

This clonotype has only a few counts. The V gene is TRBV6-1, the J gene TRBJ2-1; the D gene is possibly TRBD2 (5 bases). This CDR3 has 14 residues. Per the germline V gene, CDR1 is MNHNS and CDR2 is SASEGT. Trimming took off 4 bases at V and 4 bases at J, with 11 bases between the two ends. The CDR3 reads CASSASFLYNEQFF. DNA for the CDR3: TGTGCCAGCAGTGCTAGCTTCCTATACAATGAGCAGTTCTTC.

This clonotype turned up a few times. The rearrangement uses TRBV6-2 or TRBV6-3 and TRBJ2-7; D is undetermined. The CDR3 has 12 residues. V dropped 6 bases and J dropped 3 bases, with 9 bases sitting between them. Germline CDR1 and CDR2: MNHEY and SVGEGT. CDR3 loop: CASRRANYEQYF. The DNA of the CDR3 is TGTGCCAGCAGGCGAGCCAACTACGAGCAGTACTTC.

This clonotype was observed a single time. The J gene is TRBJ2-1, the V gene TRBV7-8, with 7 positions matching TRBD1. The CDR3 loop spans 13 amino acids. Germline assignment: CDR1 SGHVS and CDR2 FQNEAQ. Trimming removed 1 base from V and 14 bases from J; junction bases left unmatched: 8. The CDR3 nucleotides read TGTGCCAGCAGCTTAGAGGGGGACAGAGGGAAGTTCTTC. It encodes CASSLEGDRGKFF.

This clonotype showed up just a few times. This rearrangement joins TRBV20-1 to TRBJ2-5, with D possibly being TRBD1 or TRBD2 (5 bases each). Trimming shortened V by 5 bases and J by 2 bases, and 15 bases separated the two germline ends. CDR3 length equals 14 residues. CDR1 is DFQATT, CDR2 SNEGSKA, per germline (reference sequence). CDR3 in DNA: TGCAGTGCTTCCGGGACCTCCCCACAAGAGACCCAGTACTTC. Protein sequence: CSASGTSPQETQYF.

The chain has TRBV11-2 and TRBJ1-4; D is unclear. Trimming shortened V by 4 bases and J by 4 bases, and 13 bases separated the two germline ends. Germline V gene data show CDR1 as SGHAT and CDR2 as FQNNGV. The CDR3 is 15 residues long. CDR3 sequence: CASSSPDELNEKLFF. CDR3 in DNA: TGTGCCAGCAGCTCCCCGGACGAACTTAATGAAAAACTGTTTTTT.

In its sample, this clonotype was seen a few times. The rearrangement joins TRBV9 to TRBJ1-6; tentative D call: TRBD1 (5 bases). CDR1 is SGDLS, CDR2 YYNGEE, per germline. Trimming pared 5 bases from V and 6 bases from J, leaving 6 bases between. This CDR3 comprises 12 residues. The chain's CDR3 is CASSGGNSPLHF. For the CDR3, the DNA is TGTGCCAGCAGTGGGGGTAATTCACCCCTCCACTTT.

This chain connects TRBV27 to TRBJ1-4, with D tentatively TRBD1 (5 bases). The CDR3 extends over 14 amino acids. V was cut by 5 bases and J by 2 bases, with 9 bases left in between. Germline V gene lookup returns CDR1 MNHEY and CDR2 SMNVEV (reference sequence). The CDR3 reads CASSKRDTNEKLFF. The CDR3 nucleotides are TGTGCCAGCAGTAAACGGGACACTAATGAAAAACTGTTTTTT. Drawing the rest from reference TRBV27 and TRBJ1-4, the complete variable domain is EAQVTQNPRYLITVTGKKLTVTCSQNMNHEYMSWYRQDPGLGLRQIYYSMNVEVTDKGDVPEGYKVSRKEKRNFPLILESPSPNQTSLYFCASSKRDTNEKLFFGSGTQLSVL.

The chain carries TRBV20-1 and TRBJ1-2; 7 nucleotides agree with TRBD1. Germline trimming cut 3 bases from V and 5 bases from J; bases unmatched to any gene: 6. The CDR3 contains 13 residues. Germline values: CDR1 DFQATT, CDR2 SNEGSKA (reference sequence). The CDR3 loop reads CSARTQGRYGYTF. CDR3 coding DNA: TGCAGTGCTAGGACACAGGGGAGATATGGCTACACCTTC.

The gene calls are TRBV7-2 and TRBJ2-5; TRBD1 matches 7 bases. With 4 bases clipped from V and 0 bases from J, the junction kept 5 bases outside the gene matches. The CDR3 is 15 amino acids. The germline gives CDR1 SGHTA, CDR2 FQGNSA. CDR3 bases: TGTGCCAGCAGCTCCGGGACAGCCAACCAAGAGACCCAGTACTTC. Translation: CASSSGTANQETQYF.

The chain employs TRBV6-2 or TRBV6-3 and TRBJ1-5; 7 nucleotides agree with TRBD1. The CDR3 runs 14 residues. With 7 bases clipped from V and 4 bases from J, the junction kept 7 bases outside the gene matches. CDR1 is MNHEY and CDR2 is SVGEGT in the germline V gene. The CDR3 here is CASTGDSLNQPQHF. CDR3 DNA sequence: TGTGCCAGCACCGGGGACAGCTTGAATCAGCCCCAGCATTTT.

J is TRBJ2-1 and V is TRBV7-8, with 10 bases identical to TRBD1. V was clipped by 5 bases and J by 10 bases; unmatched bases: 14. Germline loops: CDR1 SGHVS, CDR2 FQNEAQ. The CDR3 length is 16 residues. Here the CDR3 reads CASSPQPGQGLLEQFF. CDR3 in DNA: TGTGCCAGCAGCCCACAGCCGGGACAGGGGCTACTAGAGCAGTTCTTC.

The CDR3: CSASHGQGGSHEQYF. The DNA for the CDR3 is TGCAGTGCTAGTCACGGCCAGGGAGGATCCCACGAGCAGTACTTC. The rearrangement links TRBV20-1 to TRBJ2-5; perhaps TRBD2 as D (6 bases). The DNA matches TRBJ2-7 better at its end, which makes the J call doubtful. This CDR3 spans 15 amino acids. Looked up from germline, CDR1 is DFQATT and CDR2 is SNEGSKA (reference sequence).